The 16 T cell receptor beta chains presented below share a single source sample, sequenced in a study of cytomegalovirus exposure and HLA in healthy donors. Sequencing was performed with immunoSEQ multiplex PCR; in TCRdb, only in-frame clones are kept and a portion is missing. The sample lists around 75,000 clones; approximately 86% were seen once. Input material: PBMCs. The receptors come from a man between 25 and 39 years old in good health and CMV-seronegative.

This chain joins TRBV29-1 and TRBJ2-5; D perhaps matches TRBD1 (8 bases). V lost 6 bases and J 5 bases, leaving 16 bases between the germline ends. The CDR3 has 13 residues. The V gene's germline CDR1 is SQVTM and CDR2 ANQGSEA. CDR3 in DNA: TGCAGCGTCGACAGGGGAGGGGTGGAGACCCAGTACTTC. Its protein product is CSVDRGGVETQYF.

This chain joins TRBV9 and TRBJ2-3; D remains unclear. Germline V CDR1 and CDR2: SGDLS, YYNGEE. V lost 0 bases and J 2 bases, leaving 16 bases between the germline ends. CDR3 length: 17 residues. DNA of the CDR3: TGTGCCAGCAGCGTAGGAAGCATCAGTCAGGACACAGATACGCAGTATTTT. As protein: CASSVGSISQDTDTQYF. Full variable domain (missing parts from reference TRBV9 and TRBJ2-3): DSGVTQTPKHLITATGQRVTLRCSPRSGDLSVYWYQQSLDQGLQFLIQYYNGEERAKGNILERFSAQQFPDLHSELNLSSLELGDSALYFCASSVGSISQDTDTQYFGPGTRLTVL.

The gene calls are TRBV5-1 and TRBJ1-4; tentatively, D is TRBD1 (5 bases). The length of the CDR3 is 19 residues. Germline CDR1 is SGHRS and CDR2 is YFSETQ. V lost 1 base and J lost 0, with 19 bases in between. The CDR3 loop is CASSLWGGDLTTTNEKLFF. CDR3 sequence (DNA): TGCGCCAGCAGCTTGTGGGGGGGGGACCTAACCACAACTAATGAAAAACTGTTTTTT.

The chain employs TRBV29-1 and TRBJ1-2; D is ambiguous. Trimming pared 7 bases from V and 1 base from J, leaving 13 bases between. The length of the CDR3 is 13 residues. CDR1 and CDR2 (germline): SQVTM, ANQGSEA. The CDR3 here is CSARDSDNYGYTF. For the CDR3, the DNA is TGCAGCGCGCGGGATTCCGATAACTATGGCTACACCTTC.

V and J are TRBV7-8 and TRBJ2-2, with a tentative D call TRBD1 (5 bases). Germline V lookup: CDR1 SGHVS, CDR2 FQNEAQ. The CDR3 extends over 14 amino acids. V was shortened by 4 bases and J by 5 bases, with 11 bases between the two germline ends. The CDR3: CASSSLGVTGELFF. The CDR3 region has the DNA TGTGCCAGCAGCTCCCTAGGGGTTACCGGGGAGCTGTTTTTT.

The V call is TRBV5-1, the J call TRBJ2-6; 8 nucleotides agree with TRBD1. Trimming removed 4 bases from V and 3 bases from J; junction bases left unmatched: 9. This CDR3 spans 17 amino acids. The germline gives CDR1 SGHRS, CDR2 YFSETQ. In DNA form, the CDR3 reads TGCGCCAGCAGCCTCCAAACAGGGGGACTTGGGGCCAACGTCCTGACTTTC. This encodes CASSLQTGGLGANVLTF.

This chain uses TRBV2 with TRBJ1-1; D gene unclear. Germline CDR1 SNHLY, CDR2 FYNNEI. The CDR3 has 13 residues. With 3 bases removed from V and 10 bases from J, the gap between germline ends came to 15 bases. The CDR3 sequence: CASSDQRRARAFF. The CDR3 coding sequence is TGTGCCAGCAGTGACCAGCGACGAGCTCGAGCTTTCTTT.

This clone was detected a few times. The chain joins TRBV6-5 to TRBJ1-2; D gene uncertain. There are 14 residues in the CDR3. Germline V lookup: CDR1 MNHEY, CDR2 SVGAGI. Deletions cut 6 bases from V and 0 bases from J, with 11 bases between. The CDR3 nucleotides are TGTGCCAGCAGGGCAAGAGCGGCTAACTATGGCTACACCTTC. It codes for CASRARAANYGYTF.

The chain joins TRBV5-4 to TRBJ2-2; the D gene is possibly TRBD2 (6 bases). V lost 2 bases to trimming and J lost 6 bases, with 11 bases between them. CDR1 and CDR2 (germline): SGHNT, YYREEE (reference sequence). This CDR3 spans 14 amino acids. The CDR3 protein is CASSFESGAGELFF. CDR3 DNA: TGTGCCAGCAGCTTTGAGTCGGGAGCCGGGGAGCTGTTTTTT.

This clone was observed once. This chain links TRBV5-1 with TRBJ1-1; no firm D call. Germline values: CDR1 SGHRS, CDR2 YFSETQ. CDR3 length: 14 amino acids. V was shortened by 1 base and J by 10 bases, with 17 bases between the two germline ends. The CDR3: CASSLTSAADLAFF. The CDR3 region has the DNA TGCGCCAGCAGCTTGACTTCGGCGGCAGATCTAGCTTTCTTT.

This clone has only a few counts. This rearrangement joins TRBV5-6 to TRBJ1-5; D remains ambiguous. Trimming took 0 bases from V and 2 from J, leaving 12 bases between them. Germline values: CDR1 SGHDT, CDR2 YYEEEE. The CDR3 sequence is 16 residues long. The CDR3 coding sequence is TGTGCCAGCAGCTTGGCGGGTAGGGAGGGCAATCAGCCCCAGCATTTT. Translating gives CASSLAGREGNQPQHF.

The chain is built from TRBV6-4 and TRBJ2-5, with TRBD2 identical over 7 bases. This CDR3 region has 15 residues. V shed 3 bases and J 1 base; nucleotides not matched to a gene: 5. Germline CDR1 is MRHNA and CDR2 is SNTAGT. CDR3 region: CASSEMAGVQETQYF. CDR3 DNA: TGTGCCAGCAGTGAAATGGCGGGGGTCCAAGAGACCCAGTACTTC.

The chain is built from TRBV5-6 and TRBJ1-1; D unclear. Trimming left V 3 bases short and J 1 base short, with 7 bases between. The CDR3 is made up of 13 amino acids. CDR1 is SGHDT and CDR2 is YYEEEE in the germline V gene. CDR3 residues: CASSSPGNTEAFF. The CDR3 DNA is TGTGCCAGCAGCTCGCCGGGGAACACTGAAGCTTTCTTT.

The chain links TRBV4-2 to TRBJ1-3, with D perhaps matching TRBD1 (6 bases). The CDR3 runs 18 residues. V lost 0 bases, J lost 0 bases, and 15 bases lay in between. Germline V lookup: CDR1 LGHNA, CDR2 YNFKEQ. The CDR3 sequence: CASSQDVRGHSSGNTIYF. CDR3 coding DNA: TGTGCCAGCAGCCAAGATGTTAGGGGACACAGCTCTGGAAACACCATATATTTT.

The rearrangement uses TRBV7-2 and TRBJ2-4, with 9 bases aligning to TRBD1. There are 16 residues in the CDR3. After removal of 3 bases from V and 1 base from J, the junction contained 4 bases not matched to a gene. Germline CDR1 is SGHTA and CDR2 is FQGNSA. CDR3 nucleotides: TGTGCCAGCAGCTTGATGGACAGGGGTGCCAAAAACATTCAGTACTTC. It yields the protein CASSLMDRGAKNIQYF.

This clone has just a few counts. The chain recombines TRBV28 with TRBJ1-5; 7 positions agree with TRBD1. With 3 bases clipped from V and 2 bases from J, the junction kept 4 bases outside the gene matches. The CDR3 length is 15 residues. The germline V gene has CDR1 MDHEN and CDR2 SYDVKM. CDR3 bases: TGTGCCAGCAGTTTGACAGGGACTGGCAATCAGCCCCAGCATTTT. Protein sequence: CASSLTGTGNQPQHF.